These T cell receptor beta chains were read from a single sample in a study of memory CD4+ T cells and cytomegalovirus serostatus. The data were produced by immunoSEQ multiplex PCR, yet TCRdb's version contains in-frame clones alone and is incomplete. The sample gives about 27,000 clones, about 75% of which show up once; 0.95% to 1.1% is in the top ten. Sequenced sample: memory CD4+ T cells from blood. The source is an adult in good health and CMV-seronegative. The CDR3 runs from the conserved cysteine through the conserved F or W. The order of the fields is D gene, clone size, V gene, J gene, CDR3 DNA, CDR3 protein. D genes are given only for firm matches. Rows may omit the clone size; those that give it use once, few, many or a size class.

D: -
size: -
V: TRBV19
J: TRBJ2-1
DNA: TGTGCCAGTATGCCAGATTACAATGAGCAGTTCTTC
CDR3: CASMPDYNEQFF

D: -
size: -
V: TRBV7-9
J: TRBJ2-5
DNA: TGTGCCAGCAGCTTAAACATCCAGGAGACCCAGTACTTC
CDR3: CASSLNIQETQYF

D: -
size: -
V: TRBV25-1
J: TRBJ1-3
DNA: TGTGCCAGCAGTGGGGGACTGAGCTCTGGAAACACCATATATTTT
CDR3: CASSGGLSSGNTIYF

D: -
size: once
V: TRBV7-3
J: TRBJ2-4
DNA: TGTGCCAGCAGCTTAAAGTCCGACCGGTTGGGAGGCGCCTTGGGTACCTACAAAAACATTCAGTACTTC
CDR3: CASSLKSDRLGGALGTYKNIQYF

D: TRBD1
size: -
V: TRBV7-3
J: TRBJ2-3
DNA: TGTGCCAGCAGCGCCGGTCGGGGACAGGGGGAAGATACGCAGTATTTT
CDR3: CASSAGRGQGEDTQYF

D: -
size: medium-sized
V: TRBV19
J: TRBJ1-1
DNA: TGTGCCAGTAGTAAATACCAACAGGGGAACACTGAAGCTTTCTTT
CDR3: CASSKYQQGNTEAFF

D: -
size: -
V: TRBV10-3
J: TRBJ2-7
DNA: TGTGCCATCAGTGAGTCGGGGGGGCACTACGAGCAGTACTTC
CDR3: CAISESGGHYEQYF

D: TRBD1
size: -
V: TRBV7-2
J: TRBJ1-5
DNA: TGTGCCAGCAGCAGAGGGGGCGCAGGCAATCAGCCCCAGCATTTT
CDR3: CASSRGGAGNQPQHF

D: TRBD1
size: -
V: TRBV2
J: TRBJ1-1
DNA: TGTGCCAGCAGGGGACAGGGTCGGAACACTGAAGCTTTCTTT
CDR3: CASRGQGRNTEAFF

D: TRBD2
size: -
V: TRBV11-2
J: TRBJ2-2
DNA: TGTGCCAGCAGCTTAGGAGCGGGAGCGAACACCGGGGAGCTGTTTTTT
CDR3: CASSLGAGANTGELFF

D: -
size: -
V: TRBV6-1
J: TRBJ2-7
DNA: TGTGCCAGCAGTGAAGGGACCCCCTACGAGCAGTACTTC
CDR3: CASSEGTPYEQYF

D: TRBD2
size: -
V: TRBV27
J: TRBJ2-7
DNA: TGTGCCAGCGTCCCATTCCTGAGGGGTAGCGGGAGCTACGAGCAGTACTTC
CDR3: CASVPFLRGSGSYEQYF

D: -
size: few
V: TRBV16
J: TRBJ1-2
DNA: TGTGCCAGCAGCCAATGGGCAGGGAACTATGGCTACACCTTC
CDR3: CASSQWAGNYGYTF